The next 28 T cell receptor beta chains were all read from a single sample in a study of T cell responses to AZD1222 COVID-19 vaccine. Assay: immunoSEQ multiplex PCR; the TCRdb copy retains only in-frame clones and omits some. This sample has about 180,000 clones, with approximately 91% found just once. The input for sequencing was peripheral blood, taken on day 0 of AZD1222 vaccination. These receptors were collected from an adult in good health.

V usage is TRBV19 and J usage is TRBJ1-5; D is unclear. The germline V gene encodes CDR1 LNHDA and CDR2 SQIVND (reference sequence). Deletions cut 3 bases from V and 5 bases from J, with 11 bases between. The CDR3 length is 14 residues. As DNA, the CDR3 is TGTGCCAGTAGTATTATAGGGCGGGATCAGCCCCAGCATTTT. Its translation: CASSIIGRDQPQHF.

This sequence joins TRBV5-1 and TRBJ1-6, with 9 nucleotides matching TRBD1. CDR3 size: 18 residues. Germline CDR1 reads SGHRS; CDR2 reads YFSETQ. Trimming at V came to 4 bases and at J to 11 bases, leaving 19 bases not matched to a gene. Written as DNA, the CDR3 is TGCGCCAGCAGCAGGGAAATCCGGACAGGGGCACATGGGCCACCCCTCCACTTT. Encoded protein: CASSREIRTGAHGPPLHF.

V is TRBV27 and J is TRBJ2-7; 8 bases are a match to TRBD2. This CDR3 has 14 residues. Germline CDR1 and CDR2: MNHEY and SMNVEV (reference sequence). V lost 3 bases, J lost 4 bases, and 5 bases stayed unmatched. As DNA, the CDR3 is TGTGCCAGCAGTTTTGCGGGAGGAAGGTACGAGCAGTACTTC. Encoded protein: CASSFAGGRYEQYF.

The chain combines TRBV28 with TRBJ2-5; 7 positions match TRBD2. The CDR3 covers 13 residues. Unmatched junction bases numbered 0, after V lost 4 bases and J lost 1 base. Germline assignment: CDR1 MDHEN and CDR2 SYDVKM. CDR3 sequence: CASSSGGQETQYF. The DNA of the CDR3 is TGTGCCAGCAGTTCGGGGGGCCAAGAGACCCAGTACTTC.

As DNA, the CDR3 is TGTGCCAGCAGCCAAGGGGACAGGGGAAACAATGAGCAGTTCTTC. Protein sequence: CASSQGDRGNNEQFF. The V call is TRBV3-1 (or the pseudogene TRBV3-2), the J call TRBJ2-1; 10 nucleotides align to TRBD1. Germline V gene sequence: CDR1 LGHDT, CDR2 YNNKEL (reference sequence). J was trimmed by 5 bases and V by 1 base; bases with no gene match: 2. The CDR3 consists of 15 residues.

This clone was counted only a few times. This chain uses TRBV6-5 with TRBJ1-2; D is unclear. Germline CDR1 is MNHEY and CDR2 is SVGAGI. V lost 6 bases and J lost 0, with 14 bases in between. This CDR3 has 15 amino acids. The CDR3 protein is CASRRTTGSNYGYTF. The CDR3, as DNA: TGTGCCAGCAGACGGACGACCGGCTCTAACTATGGCTACACCTTC.

The chain recombines TRBV10-3 with TRBJ1-2, with D possibly being TRBD1 (6 bases). V shed 5 bases and J shed 4 bases, with 14 bases lying between them. The CDR3 is made up of 14 amino acids. CDR1 and CDR2 (germline): ENHRY, SYGVKD. CDR3 sequence (DNA): TGTGCCATCAGTCCAAAAGGACAGTCCTATGGCTACACCTTC. The encoded protein is CAISPKGQSYGYTF.

The chain couples TRBV13 to TRBJ1-2; D perhaps matches TRBD1 (5 bases). The CDR3 runs 12 residues. Germline V lookup: CDR1 PRHDT, CDR2 FYEKMQ (reference sequence). Trimming removed 7 bases at V and 5 bases at J, with 11 bases between. The DNA for the CDR3 is TGTGCCAGCAATAAGGAGGGGTATGGCTACACCTTC. Translated, it gives CASNKEGYGYTF.

The chain is built from TRBV19 and TRBJ1-2, with D possibly being TRBD1 (5 bases). CDR1 is LNHDA, CDR2 SQIVND, per germline (reference sequence). This CDR3 region has 14 residues. Trimming cost V 3 bases and J 4 bases, with 12 bases left between them. In DNA, the CDR3 is TGTGCCAGTAGTATTCGGCAGGGTGGCTATGGCTACACCTTC. Residues: CASSIRQGGYGYTF.

J is TRBJ1-3 and V is TRBV3-1 (or the pseudogene TRBV3-2); no reliable D call. Trimming pared 5 bases from V and 0 bases from J, leaving 14 bases between. The CDR3 spans 16 residues. The germline V gene encodes CDR1 LGHDT and CDR2 YNNKEL (reference sequence). CDR3 loop: CASSSSNSNSGNTIYF. The CDR3 DNA sequence: TGTGCCAGCAGCTCGAGCAACAGCAACTCTGGAAACACCATATATTTT.

This clone was observed once. CDR3 sequence (DNA): TGTGCCAGCAGCGTCAAGGGTCTAGCGGGAGAGTTTGGTGAGCAGTTCTTC. It is translated as CASSVKGLAGEFGEQFF. This chain links TRBV7-8 with TRBJ2-1, with TRBD2 identical over 10 bases. J was trimmed by 9 bases and V by 5 bases; bases with no gene match: 16. The CDR3 extends over 17 amino acids. Germline V gene sequence: CDR1 SGHVS, CDR2 FQNEAQ.

This sequence joins TRBV24-1 and TRBJ2-1, with TRBD2 identical over 13 bases. The J segment lost 7 bases and the V segment lost 3 bases, leaving 5 bases of the junction unmatched. This CDR3 is built from 16 residues. Germline V lookup: CDR1 KGHDR, CDR2 SFDVKD. This CDR3 reads CATSDTSGGALNEQFF. CDR3 coding DNA: TGTGCCACCAGTGATACTAGCGGGGGGGCCCTAAATGAGCAGTTCTTC.

V usage is TRBV5-1 and J usage is TRBJ2-5; 12 bases line up with TRBD2. The CDR3 runs 15 residues. With V trimmed by 2 bases and J by 5 bases, 4 bases remained unmatched. Germline CDR1 reads SGHRS; CDR2 reads YFSETQ. The CDR3 region has the DNA TGCGCCAGCAGCTTCGCTAGCGGGGGGGTTGAGACCCAGTACTTC. It yields the protein CASSFASGGVETQYF.

The V gene is TRBV30, the J gene TRBJ1-2; no firm D call. Germline V gene lookup returns CDR1 GTSNPN and CDR2 SVGIG (reference sequence). The CDR3 has 11 amino acids. Trimming took off 2 bases at V and 4 bases at J, with 5 bases between the two ends. The CDR3 sequence: CAWSTLYGYTF. CDR3 DNA: TGTGCCTGGAGTACCCTCTATGGCTACACCTTC.

The chain joins TRBV2 to TRBJ1-1; the D is unclear. This CDR3 spans 13 amino acids. The germline V gene has CDR1 SNHLY and CDR2 FYNNEI. Trimming stripped 7 bases from V and 1 base from J, with 10 bases between. CDR3: CASTAGQNTEAFF. For the CDR3, the DNA is TGTGCCAGCACTGCCGGGCAGAACACTGAAGCTTTCTTT. Supplemented by reference TRBV2 and TRBJ1-1, the full variable domain reads EPEVTQTPSHQVTQMGQEVILRCVPISNHLYFYWYRQILGQKVEFLVSFYNNEISEKSEIFDDQFSVERPDGSNFTLKIRSTKLEDSAMYFCASTAGQNTEAFFGQGTRLTVV.

The chain joins TRBV29-1 to TRBJ2-1; either TRBD1 or TRBD2 may supply D (7 bases each). V lost 2 bases and J 2 bases, leaving 13 bases between the germline ends. The V gene's germline CDR1 is SQVTM and CDR2 ANQGSEA. There are 15 residues in the CDR3. CDR3 bases: TGCAGCGTTGAACATCCAGGGGGGGCCTACAATGAGCAGTTCTTC. Translation gives CSVEHPGGAYNEQFF.

This sequence joins TRBV27 and TRBJ1-1, with D possibly matching TRBD1 (5 bases). Germline CDR1 reads MNHEY; CDR2 reads SMNVEV (reference sequence). CDR3 length: 13 residues. V lost 3 bases to trimming and J lost 10 bases, with 15 bases between them. CDR3 region: CASSLRAGARAFF. The CDR3 DNA sequence: TGTGCCAGCAGTTTGCGCGCCGGGGCCCGAGCTTTCTTT.

This clone turned up a few times. The rearrangement joins TRBV6-5 to TRBJ2-7; possible D gene TRBD2, 5 bases. Deletions cut 7 bases from V and 5 bases from J, with 9 bases between. Germline assignment: CDR1 MNHEY and CDR2 SVGAGI. The CDR3 is 11 amino acids. The CDR3 region has the DNA TGTGCCAGCATTTGGCGGGACGAGCAGTACGTC. Translation gives CASIWRDEQYV.

The chain is built from TRBV5-1 and TRBJ2-7; TRBD2 matches 13 bases. Germline-derived CDR1 and CDR2 are SGHRS and YFSETQ. V lost 4 bases to trimming and J lost 0 bases; unmatched junction nucleotides: 13. The CDR3 length is 19 residues. CDR3 loop: CASSLSRGTSGTRSYEQYF. CDR3 bases: TGCGCCAGCAGCCTTAGCCGAGGGACTAGCGGGACCCGCTCCTACGAGCAGTACTTC.

This chain uses TRBV4-3 with TRBJ1-4; possible D gene TRBD1, 5 bases. This CDR3 is built from 15 residues. Germline V gene lookup returns CDR1 LGHNA and CDR2 YSLEER. Trimming removed 1 base from V and 8 bases from J, with 14 bases in between. CDR3 in DNA: TGCGCCAGCAGCCAAGTCCGGGGGGTTCAGGAAAAACTGTTTTTT. This codes for CASSQVRGVQEKLFF.

The rearrangement joins TRBV7-9 to TRBJ1-2; D is unresolved. This CDR3 is 14 amino acids long. The germline V gene has CDR1 SEHNR and CDR2 FQNEAQ (reference sequence). V lost 2 bases to trimming and J lost 4 bases, with 11 bases between them. In DNA, the CDR3 is TGTGCCAGCAGCTTATCATCGTCCTTCTATGGCTACACCTTC. Amino acids: CASSLSSSFYGYTF.

V and J are TRBV19 and TRBJ1-5, with D hard to call. The germline V gene encodes CDR1 LNHDA and CDR2 SQIVND (reference sequence). Trimming removed 1 base from V and 7 bases from J, with 8 bases in between. The CDR3 extends over 13 amino acids. The DNA of the CDR3 is TGTGCCAGTAGTATAGGATTAAGGCAGCCCCAGCATTTT. Translation gives CASSIGLRQPQHF.

This chain joins TRBV30 and TRBJ1-2; possibly TRBD1 for D (5 bases). V lost 1 base and J 5 bases, leaving 29 bases between the germline ends. Per the germline V gene, CDR1 is GTSNPN and CDR2 is SVGIG (reference sequence). This CDR3 comprises 19 residues. In nucleotides, the CDR3 is TGTGCCTGGAGTGGAACCCGACGGCAGGGACGAGGTAAAGGTTATGGCTACACCTTC. Its translation: CAWSGTRRQGRGKGYGYTF.

The chain is built from TRBV20-1 and TRBJ2-7; D is unresolved. The germline CDR1 and CDR2 sequences are DFQATT and SNEGSKA (reference sequence). Trimming pared 5 bases from V and 6 bases from J, leaving 11 bases between. The CDR3 totals 11 residues. The CDR3 region is CSALEGFEQYV. The CDR3 DNA reads TGCAGTGCTTTGGAAGGGTTCGAGCAGTACGTC.

The rearrangement uses TRBV13 and TRBJ2-1; TRBD1 is a possible D gene (5 bases). V was cut by 3 bases and J by 6 bases, with 9 bases left in between. CDR3 length: 13 residues. Germline V gene lookup returns CDR1 PRHDT and CDR2 FYEKMQ (reference sequence). In nucleotides, the CDR3 is TGTGCCAGCAGCTTTGGCAGGGTCAATGAGCAGTTCTTC. This gives the protein CASSFGRVNEQFF.

The chain links TRBV30 to TRBJ2-1, with D hard to call. The CDR3 is 11 residues long. Germline loops: CDR1 GTSNPN, CDR2 SVGIG (reference sequence). V was pared by 3 bases and J by 12 bases, with 12 bases between. CDR3 nucleotides: TGTGCCTGGAGCTTTTCAGATGGGCAGTTCTTC. As protein: CAWSFSDGQFF.

The genes are TRBV30 and TRBJ1-4, with 7 bases lining up with TRBD1. The CDR3 covers 13 residues. The V and J ends lost 5 bases and 7 bases, in that order; junction bases with no gene match: 7. Germline loops: CDR1 GTSNPN, CDR2 SVGIG (reference sequence). The CDR3 bases are TGTGCCTGGGGCGGGACAGCCCCTGAAAAACTGTTTTTT. Protein: CAWGGTAPEKLFF.

The chain is built from TRBV9 and TRBJ2-5; perhaps TRBD1 as D (5 bases). Germline lookup yields CDR1 SGDLS and CDR2 YYNGEE. The CDR3 length is 13 residues. Trimming cost V 0 bases and J 9 bases, with 12 bases left between them. The chain's CDR3 is CASSVVEGDPQYF. CDR3 bases: TGTGCCAGCAGCGTAGTTGAAGGGGATCCCCAGTACTTC.